The 31 T cell receptor beta chains below come from one sample, sequenced in a study of vaccination effects on CD4 cells after COVID-19. The method was immunoSEQ multiplex PCR; TCRdb's version includes in-frame clones alone and lacks a portion of them. The data show 65,000 to 90,000 clones, 73% seen once. These receptors' targets are unknown. Culturing for ten to eleven days preceded CD4+ T cell isolation. Two doses of BNT162b2 or mRNA-1273 vaccine were administered to participants. The source was CD4+ T cells from PBMCs cultured without peptide, collected after COVID-19 vaccination. These receptors all stem from a human donor who received a COVID-19 vaccine.

CDR3 amino acids: CASSGRNSNQPQHF. CDR3 coding DNA: TGTGCCAGCAGTGGCAGAAATAGCAATCAGCCCCAGCATTTT. This chain connects TRBV25-1 to TRBJ1-5; D is unclear. CDR3 length: 14 residues. Germline V gene sequence: CDR1 MGHDK, CDR2 SYGVNS. Deletions cut 4 bases from V and 0 bases from J, with 7 bases between.

The chain links TRBV5-1 to TRBJ2-1; TRBD2 aligns across 9 bases. This CDR3 is 15 amino acids long. Germline V gene data show CDR1 as SGHRS and CDR2 as YFSETQ. Trimming cost V 3 bases and J 3 bases; bases outside gene matches: 4. CDR3 residues: CASSSGSGGYNEQFF. The CDR3 coding sequence is TGCGCCAGCAGCTCCGGTAGCGGGGGCTACAATGAGCAGTTCTTC.

This chain joins TRBV6-1 and TRBJ1-6; TRBD1 aligns across 7 bases. Per the germline V gene, CDR1 is MNHNS and CDR2 is SASEGT. This CDR3 is built from 15 residues. J lost 5 bases, V lost 3 bases, and 4 bases had no gene match. This chain's CDR3 is CASSESGGDNSPLHF. DNA of the CDR3: TGTGCCAGCAGTGAGTCAGGGGGAGATAATTCACCCCTCCACTTT.

This rearrangement joins TRBV11-2 to TRBJ1-2, with 7 positions matching TRBD1. Germline-derived CDR1 and CDR2 are SGHAT and FQNNGV. The CDR3 is made up of 14 amino acids. The ends lost 0 bases at V and 13 bases at J; junction bases unmatched: 11. The CDR3 DNA is TGTGCCAGCAGCTTAGAATCGTGGCAGGGGGACGGCACCTTC. It specifies CASSLESWQGDGTF.

The V call is TRBV6-2 or TRBV6-3, the J call TRBJ2-2, with D maybe TRBD1 (5 bases). V gave up 2 bases and J gave up 0 bases, with 10 bases separating them. The CDR3 contains 16 residues. CDR1 and CDR2 (germline): MNHEY, SVGEGT. The CDR3 nucleotides read TGTGCCAGCAGTTACGAAGGGGTTGCGAACACCGGGGAGCTGTTTTTT. Translation: CASSYEGVANTGELFF.

The chain is built from TRBV6-2 or TRBV6-3 and TRBJ1-2; D is uncertain. CDR3 length: 14 amino acids. CDR1 and CDR2 from the germline V gene are MNHEY and SVGEGT. The ends were cut back, 6 bases at V and 4 bases at J, with 15 bases in the middle. CDR3 bases: TGTGCCAGCAGCCTGGACGCCAGCGGCTATGGCTACACCTTC. This codes for CASSLDASGYGYTF.

The chain couples TRBV3-1 (or the pseudogene TRBV3-2) to TRBJ1-1, with D tentatively TRBD1 (6 bases). Germline V gene lookup returns CDR1 LGHDT and CDR2 YNNKEL (reference sequence). Trimming removed 4 bases from V and 2 bases from J, with 14 bases in between. This CDR3 region has 15 residues. CDR3 in DNA: TGTGCCAGCAGCCCATTAGGACAGTTAAACACTGAAGCTTTCTTT. Translating gives CASSPLGQLNTEAFF.

The V and J genes are TRBV10-2 and TRBJ2-1; 7 bases are a match to TRBD1. The CDR3 length is 13 residues. CDR1 is WSHSY and CDR2 is SAAADI in the germline V gene. V lost 6 bases and J lost 3; bases outside the gene matches: 2. Written as DNA, the CDR3 is TGCGCCAGCAGCCGGGACAGCTACAATGAGCAGTTCTTC. This sequence encodes CASSRDSYNEQFF.

This clone has only a few counts. CDR3 residues: CASSKDRGYGYTF. CDR3 DNA sequence: TGTGCCAGCAGCAAAGACAGGGGATATGGCTACACCTTC. The gene calls are TRBV5-6 and TRBJ1-2; 8 nucleotides line up with TRBD1. This CDR3 spans 13 amino acids. V trimming: 4 bases; J trimming: 5 bases; junction bases outside the gene matches: 4. In germline, CDR1 is SGHDT, CDR2 YYEEEE.

The chain employs TRBV24-1 and TRBJ2-5; D is unclear. V was clipped by 3 bases and J by 3 bases, with 10 bases between them. The CDR3 runs 14 residues. Germline loops: CDR1 KGHDR, CDR2 SFDVKD. This CDR3 is CATSDPTAEETQYF. Here the CDR3 DNA reads TGTGCCACCAGTGATCCCACGGCTGAAGAGACCCAGTACTTC.

In this sample, this clone turned up once. This chain connects TRBV12-3 or TRBV12-4 to TRBJ1-2; D not resolved. Trimming took off 4 bases at V and 3 bases at J, with 6 bases between the two ends. The CDR3 runs to 12 residues. The CDR3, as DNA: TGTGCCAGCAGTTACGGACACTATGGCTACACCTTC. Translated, it gives CASSYGHYGYTF.

The V gene is TRBV6-5, the J gene TRBJ1-2; D may be TRBD1 (6 bases). This CDR3 spans 13 amino acids. The ends were cut back, 7 bases at V and 2 bases at J, with 11 bases in the middle. From germline, CDR1 is MNHEY and CDR2 SVGAGI. The CDR3 DNA sequence: TGTGCCAGCACCTGGACAGTGAACTATGGCTACACCTTC. It translates to CASTWTVNYGYTF.

This chain links TRBV5-1 with TRBJ2-3; D not resolved. Trimming took 0 bases from V and 8 from J, leaving 7 bases between them. The CDR3 contains 12 residues. The V gene's germline CDR1 is SGHRS and CDR2 YFSETQ. CDR3 region: CASSLEGGTQYF. CDR3 bases: TGCGCCAGCAGCTTGGAGGGTGGTACGCAGTATTTT.

V is TRBV6-1 and J is TRBJ1-2; D perhaps matches TRBD1 (6 bases). The CDR3 is 15 residues long. The V gene's germline CDR1 is MNHNS and CDR2 SASEGT. Between the trimmed V and J ends, which lost 0 bases and 6 bases, there was a span of 14 bases. CDR3 amino acids: CASSEAPTGGHGYTF. Here the CDR3 DNA reads TGTGCCAGCAGTGAAGCCCCGACAGGAGGCCATGGCTACACCTTC.

This clone was seen a handful of times. The chain recombines TRBV14 with TRBJ1-3; D unclear. Germline assignment: CDR1 SGHDN and CDR2 FVKESK. The CDR3 is 15 residues long. The germline V and J ends were trimmed by 0 bases and 1 base, with 7 bases remaining between them. Here the CDR3 reads CASSQDGRSGNTIYF. DNA of the CDR3: TGTGCCAGCAGCCAAGATGGGAGGTCTGGAAACACCATATATTTT.

The chain is built from TRBV6-5 and TRBJ2-5; D tentatively fits TRBD1 or TRBD2 (5 bases each). In germline, CDR1 is MNHEY, CDR2 SVGAGI. With 7 bases removed from V and 7 bases from J, the gap between germline ends came to 22 bases. The CDR3 spans 15 residues. CDR3 in amino acids: CASKRVGGGRGTQYF. CDR3 DNA: TGTGCCAGCAAAAGGGTGGGTGGGGGTCGTGGGACCCAGTACTTC.

The DNA for the CDR3 is TGTGCCAGCAGCCTCCTCGATTTGCGGGGGGGCGAGATCGGAAAGACCCAGTACTTC. It specifies CASSLLDLRGGEIGKTQYF. The chain has TRBV9 and TRBJ2-5; 9 bases are a match to TRBD2. CDR1 is SGDLS and CDR2 is YYNGEE in the germline V gene. There are 19 residues in the CDR3. With 4 bases clipped from V and 6 bases from J, the junction kept 22 bases outside the gene matches.

This chain connects TRBV27 to TRBJ2-5, with D hard to call. Trimming left V 6 bases short and J 1 base short, with 15 bases between. CDR1 is MNHEY, CDR2 SMNVEV, per germline (reference sequence). This CDR3 contains 15 residues. The chain's CDR3 is CASSDRRSSQETQYF. CDR3 DNA sequence: TGTGCCAGCAGCGACCGGCGGAGCAGCCAAGAGACCCAGTACTTC.

The chain employs TRBV6-5 and TRBJ1-2, with D possibly being TRBD1 (5 bases). Trimming removed 6 bases from V and 4 bases from J, with 12 bases in between. This CDR3 region has 13 residues. Germline CDR1 reads MNHEY; CDR2 reads SVGAGI. CDR3 sequence: CASSSDSRYGYTF. DNA of the CDR3: TGTGCCAGCAGCTCCGACAGTCGCTATGGCTACACCTTC.

The rearrangement uses TRBV19 and TRBJ1-2, with D maybe TRBD1 (5 bases). The germline V gene has CDR1 LNHDA and CDR2 SQIVND (reference sequence). Between the trimmed V and J ends, which lost 6 bases and 5 bases, there was a span of 22 bases. The CDR3 consists of 16 residues. CDR3 nucleotides: TGTGCCAGTAGGCTCAGTGGTGGCAGGGAGCCATATGGCTACACCTTC. As protein: CASRLSGGREPYGYTF. The variable domain in full, with the rest retrieved from reference TRBV19 and TRBJ1-2, is DGGITQSPKYLFRKEGQNVTLSCEQNLNHDAMYWYRQDPGQGLRLIYYSQIVNDFQKGDIAEGYSVSREKKESFPLTVTSAQKNPTAFYLCASRLSGGREPYGYTFGSGTRLTVV.

The genes are TRBV10-3 and TRBJ1-3, with D tentatively TRBD1 (6 bases). Germline V gives CDR1 ENHRY, CDR2 SYGVKD. The CDR3 sequence is 14 residues long. Trimming took 10 bases from V and 1 from J, leaving 14 bases between them. This chain's CDR3 is CATQQGTSGNTIYF. The CDR3 DNA sequence: TGTGCCACCCAACAGGGCACATCTGGAAACACCATATATTTT.

This chain joins TRBV4-2 and TRBJ1-4, with D possibly being TRBD1 (6 bases). CDR3 length: 15 amino acids. V was clipped by 4 bases and J by 9 bases, with 18 bases between them. Germline V gene lookup returns CDR1 LGHNA and CDR2 YNFKEQ. In DNA form, the CDR3 reads TGTGCCAGCAGCCGAACAACAGGGCAATTTCAAAAACTGTTTTTT. Protein: CASSRTTGQFQKLFF.

This rearrangement joins TRBV4-1 to TRBJ1-1; D may be TRBD1 (6 bases). The germline V gene has CDR1 MGHRA and CDR2 YSYEKL. This CDR3 has 16 amino acids. With 1 base removed from V and 1 base from J, the gap between germline ends came to 13 bases. The CDR3 DNA sequence: TGCGCCAGCAGCCAAGGGCGAAAGGGGGAGAACACTGAAGCTTTCTTT. This gives the protein CASSQGRKGENTEAFF.

A single count supports this clone. V and J are TRBV5-1 and TRBJ2-1, with 11 bases fitting TRBD2. Germline values: CDR1 SGHRS, CDR2 YFSETQ. The CDR3 is made up of 14 amino acids. Trimming took 4 bases from V and 5 from J; bases not matched to a gene: 2. This CDR3 is CASSEGLADNEQFF. CDR3 coding DNA: TGCGCCAGCAGCGAGGGACTAGCGGACAATGAGCAGTTCTTC.

The genes are TRBV24-1 and TRBJ2-5; 7 positions agree with TRBD1. The CDR3 runs 13 residues. J lost 4 bases, V lost 3 bases, and 1 base had no gene match. The V gene's germline CDR1 is KGHDR and CDR2 SFDVKD. DNA of the CDR3: TGTGCCACCAGTGATACAGGGGTAGAGACCCAGTACTTC. Protein sequence: CATSDTGVETQYF.

The genes are TRBV30 and TRBJ1-4; perhaps TRBD1 as D (5 bases). This CDR3 has 13 residues. V was trimmed by 4 bases and J by 7 bases, leaving 13 bases between them. CDR1 is GTSNPN, CDR2 SVGIG, per germline (reference sequence). The CDR3 loop reads CAWKNRGGEKLFF. CDR3 nucleotides: TGTGCCTGGAAGAATAGGGGTGGTGAAAAACTGTTTTTT.

The CDR3 DNA reads TGTGCCAGCAGTTTCAGGGGATCTAGTGGCTACACCTTC. Its translation: CASSFRGSSGYTF. This chain links TRBV12-3 or TRBV12-4 with TRBJ1-2; the D gene is possibly TRBD1 (6 bases). CDR3 size: 13 residues. The germline V and J ends were trimmed by 3 bases and 7 bases, with 12 bases remaining between them.

V usage is TRBV4-1 and J usage is TRBJ1-2; 7 positions agree with TRBD1. The trim removed 4 bases at V and 2 bases at J, leaving 4 bases unmatched. The germline CDR1 and CDR2 sequences are MGHRA and YSYEKL. The CDR3 totals 14 residues. CDR3 loop: CASSLGRGNYGYTF. CDR3 sequence (DNA): TGCGCCAGCAGCCTCGGCAGGGGGAACTATGGCTACACCTTC.

The gene calls are TRBV2 and TRBJ2-1; D is unclear. Germline-derived CDR1 and CDR2 are SNHLY and FYNNEI. This CDR3 comprises 13 residues. V was cut by 8 bases and J by 8 bases, with 16 bases left in between. CDR3 protein: CASVPDGDDEQFF. In DNA, the CDR3 is TGTGCCAGCGTGCCCGACGGAGATGATGAGCAGTTCTTC.

The chain carries TRBV12-5 and TRBJ2-2; D possibly matches TRBD1 or TRBD2 (6 bases each). V lost 3 bases, J lost 3 bases, and 23 bases lay in between. The CDR3 sequence is 19 residues long. Germline CDR1 and CDR2: LGHNT and FRNRAP. Here the CDR3 DNA reads TGTGCTAGTGGTTTTGGACCGGGATATGGGGGCGGGGACACCGGGGAGCTGTTTTTT. Protein product: CASGFGPGYGGGDTGELFF.

The CDR3 sequence is CASSRETPGRRVSPLHF. The CDR3 region has the DNA TGTGCCAGCTCAAGAGAAACCCCGGGCCGGAGGGTTTCACCCCTCCACTTT. The chain has TRBV18 and TRBJ1-6; D gene uncertain. There are 17 residues in the CDR3. The V gene lost 5 bases and the J gene lost 9 bases, with 23 bases spanning the gap. Germline V CDR1 and CDR2: KGHSH, LQKENI.